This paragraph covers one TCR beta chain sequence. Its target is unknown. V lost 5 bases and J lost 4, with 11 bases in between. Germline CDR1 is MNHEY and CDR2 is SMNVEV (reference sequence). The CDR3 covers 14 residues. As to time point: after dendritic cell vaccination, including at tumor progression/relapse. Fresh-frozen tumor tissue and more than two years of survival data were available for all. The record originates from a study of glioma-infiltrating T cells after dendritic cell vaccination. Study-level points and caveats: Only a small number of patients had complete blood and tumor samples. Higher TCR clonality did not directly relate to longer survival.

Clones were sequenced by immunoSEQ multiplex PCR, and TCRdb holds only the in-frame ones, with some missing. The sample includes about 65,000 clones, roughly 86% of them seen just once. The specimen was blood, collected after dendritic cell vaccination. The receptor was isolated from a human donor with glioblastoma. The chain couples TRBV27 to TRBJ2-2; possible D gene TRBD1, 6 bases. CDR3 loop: CASSMGTITGELFF. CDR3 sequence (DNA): TGTGCCAGCAGTATGGGGACAATCACCGGGGAGCTGTTTTTT.